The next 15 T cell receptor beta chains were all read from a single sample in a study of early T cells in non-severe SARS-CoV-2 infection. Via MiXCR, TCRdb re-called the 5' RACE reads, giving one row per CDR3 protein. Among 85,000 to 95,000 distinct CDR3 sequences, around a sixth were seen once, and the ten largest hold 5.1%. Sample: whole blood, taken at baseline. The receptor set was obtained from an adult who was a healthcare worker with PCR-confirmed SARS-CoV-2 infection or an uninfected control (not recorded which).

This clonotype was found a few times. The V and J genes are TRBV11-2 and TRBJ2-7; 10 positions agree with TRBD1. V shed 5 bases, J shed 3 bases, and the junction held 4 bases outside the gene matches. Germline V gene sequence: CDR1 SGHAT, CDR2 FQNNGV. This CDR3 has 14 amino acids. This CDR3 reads CASSPGQGDYEQYF. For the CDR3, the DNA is TGTGCCAGCAGCCCCGGACAGGGGGACTACGAGCAGTACTTC.

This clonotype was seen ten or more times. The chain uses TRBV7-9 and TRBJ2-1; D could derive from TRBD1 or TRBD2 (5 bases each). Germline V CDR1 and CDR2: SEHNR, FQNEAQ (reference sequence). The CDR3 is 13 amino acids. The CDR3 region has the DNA TGTGCTTCCGGGACGAGCTCCTACAATGAGCAGTTCTTC. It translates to CASGTSSYNEQFF.

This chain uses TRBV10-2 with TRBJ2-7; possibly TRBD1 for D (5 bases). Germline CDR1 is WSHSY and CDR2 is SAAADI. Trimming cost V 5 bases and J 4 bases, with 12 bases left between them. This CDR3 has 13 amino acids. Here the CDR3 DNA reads TGCGCCAGCAGTAACGGACATCTTTACGAGCAGTACTTC. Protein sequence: CASSNGHLYEQYF.

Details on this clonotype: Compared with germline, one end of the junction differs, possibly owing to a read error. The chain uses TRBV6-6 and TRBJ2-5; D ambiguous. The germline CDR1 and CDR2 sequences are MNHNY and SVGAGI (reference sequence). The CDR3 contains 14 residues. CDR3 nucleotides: TGTGCCAGCAGTTACGTCGACCCTCAAGAGGCCCAGTACTTC. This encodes CASSYVDPQEAQYF.

The CDR3 spells CAISGGSRDTGELFF. Here the CDR3 DNA reads TGTGCCATCAGTGGCGGGAGTAGGGACACCGGGGAGCTGTTTTTT. The chain couples TRBV10-3 to TRBJ2-2, with 7 bases lining up with TRBD2. The junction had 5 bases not matched to a gene; V was cut back by 4 bases and J by 3 bases. This CDR3 region has 15 residues. The V gene's germline CDR1 is ENHRY and CDR2 SYGVKD.

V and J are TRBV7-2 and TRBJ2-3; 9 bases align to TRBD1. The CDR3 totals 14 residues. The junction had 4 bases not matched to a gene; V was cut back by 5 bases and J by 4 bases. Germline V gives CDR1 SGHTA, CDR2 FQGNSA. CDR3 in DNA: TGTGCCAGCAGCCGGGACAGGGATGCAGATACGCAGTATTTT. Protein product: CASSRDRDADTQYF.

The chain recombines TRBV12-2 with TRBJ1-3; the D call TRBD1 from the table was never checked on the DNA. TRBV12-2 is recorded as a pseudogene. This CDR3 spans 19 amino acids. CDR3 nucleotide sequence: TGTGCAAGTCGCTCTACGTGCGCCTCCGACGGGAGCTCTGGAAACACCATATATTTT. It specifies CASRSTCASDGSSGNTIYF.

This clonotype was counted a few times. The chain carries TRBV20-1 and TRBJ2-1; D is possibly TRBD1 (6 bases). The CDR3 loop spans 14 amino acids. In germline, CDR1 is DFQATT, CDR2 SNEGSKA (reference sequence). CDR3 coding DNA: TGCAGCCGGCCCGGGACAAGACTATACAATGAGCAGTTCTTC. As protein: CSRPGTRLYNEQFF.

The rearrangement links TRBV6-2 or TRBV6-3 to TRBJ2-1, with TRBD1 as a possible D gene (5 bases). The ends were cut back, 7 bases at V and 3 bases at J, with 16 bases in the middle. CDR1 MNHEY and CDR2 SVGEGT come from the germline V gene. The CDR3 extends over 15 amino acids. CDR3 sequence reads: CASTPAATDYNEQFF. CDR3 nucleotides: TGTGCCAGCACCCCAGCCGCGACAGACTACAATGAGCAGTTCTTC.

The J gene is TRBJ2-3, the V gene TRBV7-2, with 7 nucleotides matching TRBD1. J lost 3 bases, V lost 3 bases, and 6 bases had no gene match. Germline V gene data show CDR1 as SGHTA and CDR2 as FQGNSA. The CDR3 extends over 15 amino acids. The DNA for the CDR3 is TGTGCCAGCAGCTTGACAGGGCTGGTTACAGATACGCAGTATTTT. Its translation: CASSLTGLVTDTQYF.

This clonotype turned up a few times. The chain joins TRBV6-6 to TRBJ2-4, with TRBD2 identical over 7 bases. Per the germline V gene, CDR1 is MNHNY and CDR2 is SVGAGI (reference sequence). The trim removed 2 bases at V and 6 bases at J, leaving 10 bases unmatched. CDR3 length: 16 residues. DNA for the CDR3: TGTGCCAGCAGTTACGGGGCGGGGGAAATGGGAAACATTCAGTACTTC. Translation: CASSYGAGEMGNIQYF.

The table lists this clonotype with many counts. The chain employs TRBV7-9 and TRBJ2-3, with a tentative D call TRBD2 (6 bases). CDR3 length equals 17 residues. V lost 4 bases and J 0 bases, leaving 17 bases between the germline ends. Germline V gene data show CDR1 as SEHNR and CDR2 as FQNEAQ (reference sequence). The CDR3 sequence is CASSSTVSGASTDTQYF. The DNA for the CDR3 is TGTGCCAGCAGCTCAACCGTTAGCGGCGCTAGCACAGATACGCAGTATTTT.

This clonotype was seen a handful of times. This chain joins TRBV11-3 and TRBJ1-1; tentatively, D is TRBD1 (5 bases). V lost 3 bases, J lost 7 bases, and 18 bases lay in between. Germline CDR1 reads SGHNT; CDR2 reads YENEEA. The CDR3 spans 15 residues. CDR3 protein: CASSLGALGVNEAFF. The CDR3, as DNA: TGTGCCAGCAGCTTGGGAGCATTGGGGGTCAATGAAGCTTTCTTT.

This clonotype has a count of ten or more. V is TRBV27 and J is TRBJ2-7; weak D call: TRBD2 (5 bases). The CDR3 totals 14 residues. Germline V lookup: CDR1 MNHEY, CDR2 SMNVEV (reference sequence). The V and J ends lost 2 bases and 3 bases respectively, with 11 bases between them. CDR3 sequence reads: CASSLRGTIYEQYF. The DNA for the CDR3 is TGTGCCAGCAGTTTACGGGGAACCATCTACGAGCAGTACTTC.

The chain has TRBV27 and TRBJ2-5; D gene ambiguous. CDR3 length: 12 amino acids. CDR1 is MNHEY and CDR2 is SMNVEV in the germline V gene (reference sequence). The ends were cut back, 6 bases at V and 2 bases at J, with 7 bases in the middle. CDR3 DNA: TGTGCCAGCAGCACGAGGCAAGAGACCCAGTACTTC. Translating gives CASSTRQETQYF.